This T cell receptor (beta chain) was sequenced for a study of shared clonotypes between healthy human individuals. Across several immunoSEQ plates, the genomic DNA of each subset was split evenly. Profiling relied on immunoSEQ multiplex PCR, and the TCRdb table lists in-frame clones only, not all of them. The repertoire holds about 2.4 million clones, approximately 93% seen once, with more than 0.35% in the top ten. Study-level findings and limits: Relative to memory subsets, naive subsets generally showed larger estimated richness. All-four-donor shared clonotypes had higher generation probabilities than non-shared clonotypes did.

As regards this clone: Its target is not known.

The sample was naive CD4+ T cells from PBMCs. Documented subset: CD45RA+ positively selected. The TCR comes from a man younger than 30 in good health. Some clones in this sample may be carry-over from other donors' samples.

The CDR3 sequence: CASSSTSFYGYTF. CDR3 nucleotide sequence: TGTGCCAGCAGTTCAACAAGCTTCTATGGCTACACCTTC. J is TRBJ1-2 and V is TRBV6-5; the D is unclear. From germline, CDR1 is MNHEY and CDR2 SVGAGI. The CDR3 is made up of 13 amino acids. V was trimmed by 4 bases and J by 4 bases, leaving 10 bases between them.